This T cell receptor (beta chain) is from a study of OX40 agonist ivuxolimab in advanced cancers. Produced via immunoSEQ multiplex PCR; TCRdb's table is partial and in-frame only. The table has 29,000 or so clones, about nine tenths seen once; the top ten hold almost 9.5%. CDR1 SGDLS and CDR2 YYNGEE come from the germline V gene. V was shortened by 1 base and J by 0 bases, with 8 bases between the two germline ends. The CDR3 is 15 residues long. The sample in question was CD4+ or CD8+ T cells sorted from blood, obtained in a trial of the OX40 agonist ivuxolimab. V is TRBV9 and J is TRBJ2-1; no definite D call. The source of this sequence is an adult with an advanced solid tumor such as melanoma, head and neck, liver or kidney cancer. The CDR3 DNA is TGTGCCAGCAGCGTACGAGGAGACTCCTACAATGAGCAGTTCTTC. It codes for CASSVRGDSYNEQFF.